What follows are 28 T cell receptor beta chains derived from one specimen sequenced in a study of CD8 T cells in ankylosing spondylitis. TCRdb reprocessed the 5' RACE reads via MiXCR and lists one record per CDR3 protein. This table has 310,000 or so distinct CDR3 sequences, around 19% appearing once. Sequencing used blood, either unsorted or a sorted T cell fraction (not recorded which). These receptors all come from a male donor with ankylosing spondylitis or in good health (not recorded which).

This clonotype was picked up many times. This rearrangement joins TRBV12-3 or TRBV12-4 to TRBJ1-5, with unresolved D. Trimming cost V 7 bases and J 4 bases, with 11 bases left between them. The CDR3 runs to 13 residues. CDR3 DNA sequence: TGTGCCAGCAATGAATACGAGAATCAGCCCCAGCATTTT. As protein: CASNEYENQPQHF.

V gene TRBV20-1 combines with J gene TRBJ2-3, with 10 bases lining up with TRBD2. The CDR3 consists of 16 residues. Germline trimming cut 4 bases from V and 1 base from J; bases unmatched to any gene: 8. Germline values: CDR1 DFQATT, CDR2 SNEGSKA (reference sequence). DNA for the CDR3: TGCAGTGCTACCCCTACGACTAGCGGGCGCACAGATACGCAGTATTTT. Amino acids: CSATPTTSGRTDTQYF.

This clonotype was seen a few times. This rearrangement joins TRBV6-1 to TRBJ2-3; D gene uncertain. CDR1 is MNHNS, CDR2 SASEGT, per germline. The V and J ends lost 8 bases and 4 bases respectively, with 22 bases between them. The CDR3 is made up of 16 amino acids. CDR3 residues: CASPMERHTSPDTQYF. Written as DNA, the CDR3 is TGTGCCAGCCCTATGGAGAGACACACCTCACCAGATACGCAGTATTTT.

This clonotype was seen more than once but under ten times. The chain combines TRBV12-3 or TRBV12-4 with TRBJ2-7, with 8 bases that match TRBD2. With V trimmed by 3 bases and J by 6 bases, 7 bases remained unmatched. This CDR3 is built from 14 residues. CDR3 nucleotides: TGTGCCAGCAGTTTGGGGGCGGGAGGTGGCGAGCAGTACGTC. Translating it yields CASSLGAGGGEQYV.

This clonotype has a count of ten or more. J is TRBJ2-3 and V is TRBV10-3; 11 bases fit TRBD1. V was pared by 2 bases and J by 3 bases, with 4 bases of the junction left unmatched. The germline gives CDR1 ENHRY, CDR2 SYGVKD. The CDR3 loop spans 16 amino acids. The CDR3 spells CAISEPGTGGTDTQYF. CDR3 coding DNA: TGTGCCATCAGTGAGCCTGGGACAGGGGGAACAGATACGCAGTATTTT.

This clonotype was recorded a few times. The J gene is TRBJ2-1, the V gene TRBV20-1, with TRBD1 as a possible D gene (6 bases). This CDR3 is 14 amino acids long. Trimming removed 2 bases at V and 2 bases at J, with 10 bases between. CDR1 and CDR2 from the germline V gene are DFQATT and SNEGSKA (reference sequence). The CDR3 protein is CSARRQGTYNEQFF. The DNA of the CDR3 is TGCAGTGCTAGAAGGCAGGGGACCTACAATGAGCAGTTCTTC.

This clonotype came up a few times. V is TRBV10-3 and J is TRBJ1-1; TRBD1 matches at 7 bases. This CDR3 has 14 amino acids. The V gene end was trimmed by 7 bases and the J gene end by 4 bases; junction bases not matched to a gene: 9. CDR1 is ENHRY, CDR2 SYGVKD, per germline. In DNA, the CDR3 is TGTGCCATCACCCGACAGGGAAAAGGCACTGAAGCTTTCTTT. As protein: CAITRQGKGTEAFF.

CDR3 loop: CASSLEDGGSGTREQYV. The CDR3 DNA follows: TGTGCCAGCAGCTTAGAGGATGGGGGTAGCGGGACAAGAGAGCAGTACGTC. J is TRBJ2-7 and V is TRBV11-2, with TRBD2 matching over 8 bases. The V gene end was trimmed by 0 bases and the J gene end by 7 bases; junction bases not matched to a gene: 14. This CDR3 contains 17 residues. The germline V gene has CDR1 SGHAT and CDR2 FQNNGV.

This clonotype was seen a few times. The chain joins TRBV6-5 to TRBJ2-3; 10 bases map to TRBD2. The germline gives CDR1 MNHEY, CDR2 SVGAGI. The J segment lost 5 bases and the V segment lost 3 bases, leaving 5 bases of the junction unmatched. This CDR3 contains 15 residues. CDR3 in amino acids: CASSYSGRLGDTQYF. The CDR3 DNA reads TGTGCCAGCAGTTATAGCGGGAGGTTAGGAGATACGCAGTATTTT.

Details on this clonotype: This may be a read error, as it is one base from a much larger clone. This chain uses TRBV3-1 with TRBJ1-5, with TRBD1 as a possible D gene (5 bases). Germline loops: CDR1 LGHDT, CDR2 YNNKEL (reference sequence). The length of the CDR3 is 14 residues. CDR3 nucleotides: TGTGCCAGCAGCCGGGACGGTCAAAATCAGCCCCGGCATTTT. This sequence encodes CASSRDGQNQPRHF.

The CDR3 coding sequence is TGCAGTGCTTCCTTCCCAGGGGGCAATCAGCCCCAGCATTTT. It encodes CSASFPGGNQPQHF. The rearrangement links TRBV20-1 to TRBJ1-5; tentative D call: TRBD1 (6 bases). V lost 5 bases and J 2 bases, leaving 13 bases between the germline ends. The CDR3 is 14 amino acids. The germline gives CDR1 DFQATT, CDR2 SNEGSKA (reference sequence).

In regard to this clonotype: This clone may be a read error of a much larger clone one base away. The genes are TRBV9 and TRBJ1-1; D gene ambiguous. V dropped 0 bases and J dropped 3 bases, with 6 bases sitting between them. Germline V gene sequence: CDR1 SGDLS, CDR2 YYNGEE. The CDR3 is 13 residues long. In DNA form, the CDR3 reads TGTGCCAGCAGCGTAGAAACCTACACTGAAGCTTTCTTT. This codes for CASSVETYTEAFF.

In DNA, the CDR3 is TGTGCCAGCAGCTTTGGGGCCGGGACTCCCGGCACAGATACGCAGTATTTT. It yields the protein CASSFGAGTPGTDTQYF. The V call is TRBV11-2, the J call TRBJ2-3, with TRBD2 as a possible D gene (6 bases). V was trimmed by 3 bases and J by 1 base, leaving 17 bases between them. The CDR3 totals 17 residues. Germline V gene lookup returns CDR1 SGHAT and CDR2 FQNNGV.

CDR3 amino acids: CASSPPWLQSPLHF. In nucleotides, the CDR3 is TGTGCCAGCTCACCACCATGGCTTCAGTCACCCCTCCACTTT. The chain is built from TRBV18 and TRBJ1-6; the D is unclear. Looked up from germline, CDR1 is KGHSH and CDR2 is LQKENI. Trimming stripped 0 bases from V and 10 bases from J, with 10 bases between. The CDR3 contains 14 residues.

As DNA, the CDR3 is TGTGCCAGCATGAGTGGGACGGCGGTGAGTTGGACCCAGTACTTC. As protein: CASMSGTAVSWTQYF. This chain connects TRBV3-1 to TRBJ2-5; D may correspond to TRBD1 or TRBD2 (5 bases each). Trimming pared 7 bases from V and 7 bases from J, leaving 22 bases between. The CDR3 is 15 amino acids. Germline lookup yields CDR1 LGHDT and CDR2 YNNKEL (reference sequence).

This clonotype was recorded at least ten times. V is TRBV12-3 or TRBV12-4 and J is TRBJ1-1; 9 positions agree with TRBD1. Trimming removed 1 base from V and 3 bases from J; junction bases left unmatched: 3. The CDR3 sequence is 15 residues long. CDR3 sequence: CASSLGGTGYTEAFF. CDR3 bases: TGTGCCAGCAGTTTAGGGGGGACAGGGTACACTGAAGCTTTCTTT.

The rearrangement uses TRBV9 and TRBJ2-3, with 9 bases lining up with TRBD2. The CDR3 loop spans 14 amino acids. Germline lookup yields CDR1 SGDLS and CDR2 YYNGEE. J was trimmed by 9 bases and V by 3 bases; bases with no gene match: 8. In DNA form, the CDR3 reads TGTGCCAGCAGCGCCGGGACTAGCTTTGACACGCAGTATTTT. This gives the protein CASSAGTSFDTQYF.

In its sample, this clonotype was seen many times. The rearrangement uses TRBV11-2 and TRBJ2-1; 10 bases line up with TRBD1. The germline V gene encodes CDR1 SGHAT and CDR2 FQNNGV. With 7 bases clipped from V and 8 bases from J, the junction kept 8 bases outside the gene matches. The CDR3 runs to 14 residues. The CDR3 region has the DNA TGTGCCAGCATAAAGGGACAGGGGTTCGATGAGCAGTTCTTC. Amino acid sequence: CASIKGQGFDEQFF. The variable domain in full, with the rest retrieved from reference TRBV11-2 and TRBJ2-1, is EAGVAQSPRYKIIEKRQSVAFWCNPISGHATLYWYQQILGQGPKLLIQFQNNGVVDDSQLPKDRFSAERLKGVDSTLKIQPAKLEDSAVYLCASIKGQGFDEQFFGPGTRLTVL.

The sample holds a few counts of this clonotype. The J gene is TRBJ1-5, the V gene TRBV20-1, with D possibly TRBD1 on 5 matching bases. The length of the CDR3 is 12 residues. V was shortened by 7 bases and J by 9 bases, with 16 bases between the two germline ends. Germline V CDR1 and CDR2: DFQATT, SNEGSKA (reference sequence). The CDR3 protein is CSGGPEGGPQHF. As DNA, the CDR3 is TGCAGTGGGGGACCTGAGGGTGGGCCCCAGCATTTT.

This sequence joins TRBV20-1 and TRBJ2-4, with 9 bases identical to TRBD2. Germline lookup yields CDR1 DFQATT and CDR2 SNEGSKA (reference sequence). Germline trimming cut 6 bases from V and 3 bases from J; bases unmatched to any gene: 6. The CDR3 length is 14 residues. The CDR3 protein is CSAPELAGKNIQYF. The CDR3 nucleotides are TGCAGTGCCCCCGAACTAGCGGGCAAAAACATTCAGTACTTC.

This chain uses TRBV12-3 or TRBV12-4 with TRBJ2-2, with D perhaps matching TRBD2 (5 bases). The CDR3 contains 16 residues. Deletions cut 5 bases from V and 4 bases from J, with 17 bases between. CDR3: CASSEGSSTITGELFF. The DNA of the CDR3 is TGTGCCAGCAGTGAGGGCAGCTCGACAATCACCGGGGAGCTGTTTTTT.

This clonotype showed up just once. The chain is built from TRBV29-1 and TRBJ2-7; 8 bases line up with TRBD2. The CDR3 covers 14 residues. Germline values: CDR1 SQVTM, CDR2 ANQGSEA. DNA for the CDR3: TGCAGCGTTGAAAGGCGGGAGGAACGCTACGAGCAGTGCGTC. This sequence encodes CSVERREERYEQCV.

A few counts support this clonotype. The J gene is TRBJ2-1, the V gene TRBV16, with D perhaps being TRBD1 or TRBD2 (6 bases each). Trimming removed 4 bases from V and 6 bases from J, with 16 bases in between. CDR3 length: 15 residues. The germline V gene has CDR1 KGHSY and CDR2 FQNENV. The CDR3 DNA reads as TGTGCCAGCAGCCGGTCCCGGGGGCCGGGCAATGAGCAGTTCTTC. Translated: CASSRSRGPGNEQFF. Looking up the rest from reference TRBV16 and TRBJ2-1 gives the full variable domain: GEEVAQTPKHLVRGEGQKAKLYCAPIKGHSYVFWYQQVLKNEFKFLISFQNENVFDETGMPKERFSAKCLPNSPCSLEIQATKLEDSAVYFCASSRSRGPGNEQFFGPGTRLTVL.

In its sample, this clonotype was seen a few times. J is TRBJ2-1 and V is TRBV14; 13 nucleotides align to TRBD2. V was pared by 5 bases and J by 9 bases, with 7 bases of the junction left unmatched. Per germline, CDR1 SGHDN and CDR2 FVKESK. The CDR3 runs to 15 residues. CDR3 in amino acids: CASSEGLAGTAEQFF. The CDR3 DNA reads as TGTGCCAGCAGCGAGGGACTAGCGGGAACGGCTGAGCAGTTCTTC.

Many counts were recorded for this clonotype. The V call is TRBV6-1, the J call TRBJ1-1, with D tentatively TRBD1 (5 bases). V lost 2 bases and J 1 base, leaving 8 bases between the germline ends. The CDR3 sequence is 14 residues long. The germline CDR1 and CDR2 sequences are MNHNS and SASEGT. In nucleotides, the CDR3 is TGTGCCAGCAGTGAATTCGGACAGAACACTGAAGCTTTCTTT. Protein product: CASSEFGQNTEAFF.

This clonotype was recorded at least ten times. The chain has TRBV28 and TRBJ2-5; 9 nucleotides line up with TRBD2. The CDR3 loop spans 17 amino acids. The V gene end was trimmed by 0 bases and the J gene end by 2 bases; junction bases not matched to a gene: 7. CDR1 MDHEN and CDR2 SYDVKM come from the germline V gene. This chain's CDR3 is CASSLWTSGAIQETQYF. The CDR3 nucleotides are TGTGCCAGCAGTTTATGGACTAGCGGAGCGATACAAGAGACCCAGTACTTC.

This clonotype was counted once. The chain is built from TRBV4-2 and TRBJ1-2; 7 bases match TRBD1. CDR3 length: 14 amino acids. Losses at the gene ends were 2 bases for V and 8 bases for J; bases not matched to a gene: 8. Per the germline V gene, CDR1 is LGHNA and CDR2 is YNFKEQ. Written as DNA, the CDR3 is TGTGCCAGCAGCCAATCGGGACAGACCCCCGGCTACACCTTC. This codes for CASSQSGQTPGYTF.

The V gene is TRBV5-1, the J gene TRBJ2-2; 11 nucleotides agree with TRBD2. The CDR3 extends over 17 amino acids. The germline V gene encodes CDR1 SGHRS and CDR2 YFSETQ. J was trimmed by 2 bases and V by 2 bases; bases with no gene match: 5. In DNA form, the CDR3 reads TGCGCCAGCAGCTTCCCTCTAGCGGGAGGTAACACCGGGGAGCTGTTTTTT. It encodes CASSFPLAGGNTGELFF.